The rows below give T cell receptor beta chains drawn from one sample of a study of T cell responses to AZD1222 COVID-19 vaccine. Only in-frame clones appear in the TCRdb table, and some are missing; sequencing was by immunoSEQ multiplex PCR. This table has about 150,000 clones, less than 95% appearing once. The sequenced sample was peripheral blood, obtained on day 0 of AZD1222 vaccination. The receptors stem from an adult in good health. CDR3s include the opening cysteine and the closing phenylalanine or tryptophan. A D gene is named only where the DNA matches it firmly. Part of the rows lack a size; the others show once, few, many or a class for expanded clones.

j_call clone_size d_call v_call cdr3_nt cdr3_aa
TRBJ1-3 . . TRBV12-1 TGTGCCAATTCATTCAGGACAGGGTACCAACAAATAAGCTCTGGAAACACCATATATTTT CANSFRTGYQQISSGNTIYF
TRBJ2-6 . . TRBV6-5 TGTGCCAGCAGTCATGAATTGACTGGGGCCAACGTCCTGACTTTC CASSHELTGANVLTF
TRBJ1-6 few . TRBV28 TGTGCCAGCAGTTTCAGGCAGGGAGTGAGTTCACCCCTCCACTTT CASSFRQGVSSPLHF
TRBJ1-4 . TRBD1 TRBV4-2 TGTGCCAGCAGCCAAGATCGAGAGACAGGGCAGGGCGAAAAACTGTTTTTT CASSQDRETGQGEKLFF
TRBJ2-1 . . TRBV27 TGTGCCAGCAGTATAAGGGGTGAGCAGTTCTTC CASSIRGEQFF
TRBJ2-2 once . TRBV27 TGTGCCAGCAGTTTAGAGATCTCCGGGGAGCTGTTTTTT CASSLEISGELFF
TRBJ2-4 . . TRBV3-1/TRBV3-2 TGTGCCAGCAGCCAAGTTTTCCAGGGCCCCAAAAACATTCAGTACTTC CASSQVFQGPKNIQYF
TRBJ2-7 . TRBD1 TRBV6-1 TGTGCCAGCAGTGAGACAGGGACGAACGAGCAGTACTTC CASSETGTNEQYF
TRBJ2-1 . TRBD2 TRBV5-4 TGTGCCAGCAGTCAAGGGACTAGCGCATACAATGAGCAGTTCTTC CASSQGTSAYNEQFF
TRBJ2-3 . . TRBV14 TGTGCCAGCAGCCAAGCGGGACGGAGCACAGATACGCAGTATTTT CASSQAGRSTDTQYF
TRBJ2-1 . TRBD2 TRBV29-1 TGCAGCGTGATCGGACTAGCAGTATACAATGAGCAGTTCTTC CSVIGLAVYNEQFF
TRBJ1-3 . TRBD1 TRBV3-1/TRBV3-2 TGTGCCAGCAGCCAGACCCCAGGACAGGGTATAAGCTCTGGAAACACCATATATTTT CASSQTPGQGISSGNTIYF
TRBJ2-7 . . TRBV11-2 TGTGCCAGCAGCGAAGACAGATACGAGCAGTACTTC CASSEDRYEQYF
TRBJ1-5 . . TRBV28 TGTGCCAGCAGTTTATTGTCGGGAACAGGGTCTCAGCCCCAGCATTTT CASSLLSGTGSQPQHF
TRBJ1-2 . . TRBV7-8 TGTGCCAGCAGCTTAGGGACGGGGCCTATCTATGGCTACACCTTC CASSLGTGPIYGYTF
TRBJ1-1 . . TRBV5-6 TGTGCCTGCCAGACCTTGAACACTGAAGCTTTCTTT CACQTLNTEAFF
TRBJ2-7 . . TRBV14 TGTGCCAGCAGCCAAGATCTGGGGTATGAGCAGTACTTC CASSQDLGYEQYF
TRBJ1-5 . . TRBV6-4 TGTGCCAGCATTCAAAGTTCGGGCCAGCCCCAGCATTTT CASIQSSGQPQHF
TRBJ1-4 . . TRBV2 TGTGCCAGCAGTGTGGGGGTGGGGGATGAAAAACTGTTTTTT CASSVGVGDEKLFF
TRBJ2-3 . . TRBV3-1/TRBV3-2 TGTGCCAGCAGCAATTCACTAGGGCGGGTAACAGATACGCAGTATTTT CASSNSLGRVTDTQYF
TRBJ1-2 . . TRBV28 TGTGCCAGCAGTTTCGTGGCAGGGTCCTATGGCTACACCTTC CASSFVAGSYGYTF
TRBJ2-1 once TRBD1 TRBV19 TGTGCCAGTAGTATAGGGACAGGGGGCGCGACTGAGCAGTTCTTC CASSIGTGGATEQFF
TRBJ2-3 once . TRBV4-1 TGCGCCAGCAGCCGCTTGGGAGGGGGAGGAACAGATACGCAGTATTTT CASSRLGGGGTDTQYF
TRBJ2-2 . TRBD2 TRBV28 TGTGCCAGCAGTTCCCCCGGGAGGGCCCCTTCCGGGGAGCTGTTTTTT CASSSPGRAPSGELFF
TRBJ1-2 . TRBD1 TRBV6-1 TGTGCCAGCAGTGAGGGACAGGGGGCTAGTGGCTACACCTTC CASSEGQGASGYTF
TRBJ1-1 . . TRBV7-2 TGTGCCAGCAGCTTATTCGGGACGGCGAACACTGAAGCTTTCTTT CASSLFGTANTEAFF
TRBJ1-1 . . TRBV28 TGTGCCAGCAGTTTTTCTCGGGCCCGGAACACTGAAGCTTTCTTT CASSFSRARNTEAFF
TRBJ1-1 once . TRBV9 TGTGCCAGTTCCCGTGACATGAACACTGAAGCTTTCTTT CASSRDMNTEAFF
TRBJ2-2 . . TRBV20-1 TGCAGTGCCCCGAACACCGGGGAGCTGTTTTTT CSAPNTGELFF
TRBJ2-3 . . TRBV7-3 TGTGCCAGCAGCTTCGGCGGGACGGGAGCGGCAGATACGCAGTATTTT CASSFGGTGAADTQYF
TRBJ2-7 . . TRBV3-1/TRBV3-2 TGTGCCAGCAGCCATGAGACGCCCCCCTACGAGCAGTACTTC CASSHETPPYEQYF
TRBJ1-1 once . TRBV25-1 TGTGCCAGCAGCATGGGCTTGGGGGGAGCTTTCTTT CASSMGLGGAFF
TRBJ2-7 . TRBD1 TRBV28 TGTGCCAGCAGTTTTCATCATCTCAGGGGGCGAGAGCAGTACTTC CASSFHHLRGREQYF
TRBJ2-1 . . TRBV11-2 TGTGCCAGCAGCTTAGTAGGCGGGACGGGGAATGAGCAGTTCTTC CASSLVGGTGNEQFF
TRBJ2-3 . TRBD2 TRBV10-3 TGTGCCATCAGTGAGCTTATAGCGGGAGAGGTTGGCACAGATACGCAGTATTTT CAISELIAGEVGTDTQYF
TRBJ1-2 . . TRBV6-4 TGTGCCAGCAGACTTGACCCTTTGATGGGTGGCTACACCTTC CASRLDPLMGGYTF
TRBJ1-1 . . TRBV24-1 TGTGCCACCAGTGATCGACAAGGGGCCACTGAAGCTTTCTTT CATSDRQGATEAFF
TRBJ1-2 . . TRBV6-5 TGTGCCAGCGGCCGTCTTGAGTTTGGCTACACCTTC CASGRLEFGYTF
TRBJ2-1 . . TRBV19 TGTGCCAGTAGTATGTGGGGCAGGGGCAATGAGCAGTTCTTC CASSMWGRGNEQFF
TRBJ1-6 . TRBD1 TRBV6-5 TGTGCCAGCAGTTACCAGGACAGGAATTCACCCCTCCACTTT CASSYQDRNSPLHF
TRBJ1-1 . . TRBV19 TGTGCCAGTAGTATGACAGGTGTACCTAAAGCTTTCTTT CASSMTGVPKAFF
TRBJ1-5 . TRBD1 TRBV25-1 TGTGCCAGCAGCAACGGGACAGGGGGCGGCAATCAGCCCCAGCATTTT CASSNGTGGGNQPQHF
TRBJ2-1 . . TRBV27 TGTGCCAGCAGTCCCATATTCCCCCAGCTAGCGAGAGGCCGGTACAATGAGCAGTTCTTC CASSPIFPQLARGRYNEQFF
TRBJ2-7 . . TRBV15 TGTGCCACCAGGACCACACTAAGAAACGAGCAGTACTTC CATRTTLRNEQYF
TRBJ1-2 . . TRBV28 TGTGCCAGCAGTTTAGGACTTCGTGCCTATGGCTACACCTTC CASSLGLRAYGYTF
TRBJ1-5 . TRBD1 TRBV28 TGTGCCAGCAGTTTAGGCCAGACAGGGGTCCAGCCCCAGCATTTT CASSLGQTGVQPQHF
TRBJ2-1 . . TRBV9 TGTGCCAGCAGCGTAGAAAGCGGAAGCTCCTACAATGAGCAGTTCTTC CASSVESGSSYNEQFF
TRBJ1-4 . TRBD1 TRBV4-2 TGTGCCAGCAGCGAATCAAACAGGGGGCTAAATGAAAAACTGTTTTTT CASSESNRGLNEKLFF
TRBJ2-7 once TRBD1 TRBV5-1 TGCGCCAGCAGCTTGGTGGGACAGTCCTACGAGCAGTACTTC CASSLVGQSYEQYF
TRBJ1-6 . . TRBV11-2 TGTGCCAGCAGCTTCACGAGCTCCTATAATTCACCCCTCCACTTT CASSFTSSYNSPLHF
TRBJ1-4 . . TRBV2 TGTGCCAGCAGATTAAGGGCTTTAAATGAAAAACTGTTTTTT CASRLRALNEKLFF
TRBJ2-7 . . TRBV19 TGTGCCAGTAGTTCCAGCCCGGCCTACGAGCAGTACTTC CASSSSPAYEQYF
TRBJ2-1 . TRBD2 TRBV30 TGTGCCGTAACTAGCGGGATCGACCCGCATGAGCAGTTCTTC CAVTSGIDPHEQFF
TRBJ1-1 . . TRBV5-1 TGCGCCAGCAGCTTGGTCGGGGCAGGGGCAAACACTGAAGCTTTCTTT CASSLVGAGANTEAFF
TRBJ2-2 . . TRBV28 TGTGCCAGCAGTTGGACACTTACGAACACCGGGGAGCTGTTTTTT CASSWTLTNTGELFF
TRBJ2-7 few . TRBV7-2 TGTGCCAGCAGCCCGGGATTCTACGAGCAGTACTTC CASSPGFYEQYF